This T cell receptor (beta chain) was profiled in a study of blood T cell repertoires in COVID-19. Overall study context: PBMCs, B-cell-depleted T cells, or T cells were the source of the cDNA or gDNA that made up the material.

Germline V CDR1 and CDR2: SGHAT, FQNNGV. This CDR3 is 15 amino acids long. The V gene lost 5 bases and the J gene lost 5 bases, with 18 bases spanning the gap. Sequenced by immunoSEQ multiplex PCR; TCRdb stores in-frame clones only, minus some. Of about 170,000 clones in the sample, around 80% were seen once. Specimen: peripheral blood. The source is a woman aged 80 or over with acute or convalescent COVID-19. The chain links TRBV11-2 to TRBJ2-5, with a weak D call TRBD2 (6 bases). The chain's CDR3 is CASSAERRVKETQYF. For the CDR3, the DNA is TGTGCCAGCAGCGCGGAACGGAGGGTTAAGGAGACCCAGTACTTC.